Listed here are 24 T cell receptor beta chains from one sample, sequenced in a study of vaccination and CD4 T cells after COVID-19. Treatment noted: roughly ten-day PBMC culture with coronavirus spike peptide pools or control peptides (ViraFEST assay). These receptors have no known antigen. With the Oncomine TCR Beta short-read assay, DNA from cultured CD4+ T cells was sequenced. TCRdb re-called the PCR reads through MiXCR, storing one row per CDR3 protein. The sample comprises some 20,000 distinct CDR3 sequences, approximately 60% of which are singletons, and around 3.8% rests with the top ten. Sequencing was done on a sample of CD4+ T cells from blood, cultured in vitro. These receptors were taken from a human donor who had recovered from COVID-19.

This chain connects TRBV4-1 to TRBJ1-1; the D is unclear. In germline, CDR1 is MGHRA, CDR2 YSYEKL. The V end lost 3 bases, the J end lost 1 base, and 15 bases lay between the germline ends. This CDR3 spans 16 amino acids. CDR3 protein: CASSHAPAPANTEAFF. Written as DNA, the CDR3 is TGCGCCAGCAGCCATGCCCCCGCGCCAGCGAACACTGAAGCTTTCTTT.

The chain combines TRBV7-9 with TRBJ1-4; weak D call: TRBD1 (6 bases). Trimming left V 3 bases short and J 8 bases short, with 19 bases between. The CDR3 covers 16 residues. Germline V gene lookup returns CDR1 SEHNR and CDR2 FQNEAQ (reference sequence). For the CDR3, the DNA is TGTGCCAGCAGCTTCTACTCAGACAGGCACAGAGAAAAACTGTTTTTT. This gives the protein CASSFYSDRHREKLFF. Using reference TRBV7-9 and TRBJ1-4 for the parts outside the CDR3, the full variable domain is DTGVSQNPRHKITKRGQNVTFRCDPISEHNRLYWYRQTLGQGPEFLTYFQNEAQLEKSRLLSDRFSAERPKGSFSTLEIQRTEQGDSAMYLCASSFYSDRHREKLFFGSGTQLSVL.

A note on this clonotype: Germline and junction disagree at one end, which may indicate a read error. CDR3 in amino acids: CASSYSMAAGSGNTVYF. The CDR3 DNA sequence: TGTGCCAGCAGTTACTCGATGGCGGCTGGCTCTGGAAACACCGTATATTTT. The chain couples TRBV6-5 to TRBJ1-3, with no clear D. Germline CDR1 MNHEY, CDR2 SVGAGI. The CDR3 consists of 17 residues.

This clonotype was detected a few times. The chain has TRBV5-1 and TRBJ1-2, with 7 nucleotides matching TRBD1. Trimming at V came to 4 bases and at J to 5 bases, leaving 8 bases not matched to a gene. This CDR3 comprises 14 residues. CDR1 and CDR2 (germline): SGHRS, YFSETQ. Here the CDR3 reads CASSRGQSAYGYTF. CDR3 bases: TGCGCCAGCAGCCGGGGACAGAGTGCGTATGGCTACACCTTC.

The genes are TRBV9 and TRBJ2-7; 8 bases line up with TRBD1. The ends lost 0 bases at V and 2 bases at J; junction bases unmatched: 1. The CDR3 consists of 14 residues. Germline-derived CDR1 and CDR2 are SGDLS and YYNGEE. The CDR3 spells CASSVGQGPYEQYF. CDR3 nucleotide sequence: TGTGCCAGCAGCGTAGGACAGGGGCCCTACGAGCAGTACTTC.

This sequence joins TRBV6-1 and TRBJ2-5; no definite D call. V lost 0 bases to trimming and J lost 2 bases, with 13 bases between them. The CDR3 loop spans 16 amino acids. CDR1 and CDR2 (germline): MNHNS, SASEGT. This CDR3 is CASSEALGKGQETQYF. Written as DNA, the CDR3 is TGTGCCAGCAGTGAAGCGTTGGGGAAGGGACAAGAGACCCAGTACTTC.

The gene calls are TRBV9 and TRBJ2-3; the D gene is possibly TRBD1 (5 bases). The ends were cut back, 3 bases at V and 3 bases at J, with 14 bases in the middle. The CDR3 is 15 residues long. Germline values: CDR1 SGDLS, CDR2 YYNGEE. CDR3 loop: CASSARTHETDTQYF. For the CDR3, the DNA is TGTGCCAGCAGCGCCCGGACACACGAAACAGATACGCAGTATTTT. The full variable domain, its missing parts supplied by reference TRBV9 and TRBJ2-3, is DSGVTQTPKHLITATGQRVTLRCSPRSGDLSVYWYQQSLDQGLQFLIQYYNGEERAKGNILERFSAQQFPDLHSELNLSSLELGDSALYFCASSARTHETDTQYFGPGTRLTVL.

The chain has TRBV5-1 and TRBJ1-2; 8 nucleotides line up with TRBD1. Germline V gene data show CDR1 as SGHRS and CDR2 as YFSETQ. The CDR3 length is 14 residues. With V trimmed by 4 bases and J by 6 bases, 8 bases remained unmatched. The CDR3 protein is CASSAGGARDGYTF. The DNA of the CDR3 is TGCGCCAGCAGCGCAGGGGGCGCGAGGGATGGCTACACCTTC. The full variable domain, its missing parts supplied by reference TRBV5-1 and TRBJ1-2, is KAGVTQTPRYLIKTRGQQVTLSCSPISGHRSVSWYQQTPGQGLQFLFEYFSETQRNKGNFPGRFSGRQFSNSRSEMNVSTLELGDSALYLCASSAGGARDGYTFGSGTRLTVV.

This clonotype was seen only a few times. V gene TRBV6-5 combines with J gene TRBJ1-1; D uncertain. This CDR3 comprises 13 residues. V lost 0 bases and J 5 bases, leaving 7 bases between the germline ends. CDR1 and CDR2 from the germline V gene are MNHEY and SVGAGI. The CDR3 coding sequence is TGTGCCAGCAGTTACTCTGATAGGACTGAAGCTTTCTTT. As protein: CASSYSDRTEAFF.

The chain joins TRBV6-1 to TRBJ2-2, with D tentatively TRBD2 (5 bases). The V and J ends lost 6 bases and 6 bases respectively, with 8 bases between them. The V gene's germline CDR1 is MNHNS and CDR2 SASEGT. The CDR3 is 12 residues long. The chain's CDR3 is CASSRGSGELFF. As DNA, the CDR3 is TGTGCCAGCAGCCGAGGGTCCGGGGAGCTGTTTTTT.

This sequence joins TRBV19 and TRBJ2-2, with D uncertain. Trimming removed 0 bases at V and 3 bases at J, with 11 bases between. Germline V gives CDR1 LNHDA, CDR2 SQIVND (reference sequence). This CDR3 comprises 16 residues. CDR3 nucleotide sequence: TGTGCCAGTAGTATAGATCGTGGCAGGTACACCGGGGAGCTGTTTTTT. Translating it yields CASSIDRGRYTGELFF.

This chain joins TRBV7-2 and TRBJ1-1; D unresolved. V lost 5 bases, J lost 4 bases, and 14 bases lay in between. This CDR3 is 14 amino acids long. Per the germline V gene, CDR1 is SGHTA and CDR2 is FQGNSA. CDR3 sequence reads: CASSQTNRGTEAFF. The CDR3 DNA reads TGTGCCAGCAGCCAAACCAACCGGGGCACTGAAGCTTTCTTT.

The rearrangement uses TRBV28 and TRBJ1-1, with TRBD1 identical over 9 bases. The CDR3 consists of 14 residues. Germline V gene data show CDR1 as MDHEN and CDR2 as SYDVKM. J lost 3 bases, V lost 6 bases, and 5 bases had no gene match. Here the CDR3 DNA reads TGTGCCAGCAGGCACAGGGGGCCCCACACTGAAGCTTTCTTT. It is translated as CASRHRGPHTEAFF.

The chain recombines TRBV24-1 with TRBJ2-6; TRBD1 is a possible D gene (6 bases). Trimming took off 12 bases at V and 2 bases at J, with 22 bases between the two ends. This CDR3 region has 17 residues. Germline V gene sequence: CDR1 KGHDR, CDR2 SFDVKD. The CDR3 sequence is CAPQRTDIAPGANVLTF. The CDR3 DNA reads TGTGCCCCCCAGAGGACAGACATCGCCCCTGGGGCCAACGTCCTGACTTTC.

CDR3 loop: CASSRTSGDTQYF. CDR3 DNA: TGCGCCAGCAGCAGGACTAGCGGGGATACGCAGTATTTT. This rearrangement joins TRBV5-1 to TRBJ2-3; 11 nucleotides agree with TRBD2. Germline V lookup: CDR1 SGHRS, CDR2 YFSETQ. CDR3 length: 13 amino acids. Trimming removed 4 bases from V and 6 bases from J; junction bases left unmatched: 1.

The rearrangement uses TRBV20-1 and TRBJ2-3; no reliable D call. Germline assignment: CDR1 DFQATT and CDR2 SNEGSKA (reference sequence). The CDR3 has 11 amino acids. V gave up 6 bases and J gave up 8 bases, with 12 bases separating them. CDR3 nucleotides: TGCAGTGCCCCCTCCTCCGGTACGCAGTATTTT. Translated, it gives CSAPSSGTQYF.

This clonotype was seen a handful of times. The genes are TRBV7-2 and TRBJ2-2; D is unresolved. From germline, CDR1 is SGHTA and CDR2 FQGNSA. With 5 bases removed from V and 0 bases from J, the gap between germline ends came to 7 bases. This CDR3 contains 14 residues. CDR3 in DNA: TGTGCCAGCAGCCCTGCAGCGAACACCGGGGAGCTGTTTTTT. Residues: CASSPAANTGELFF.

The chain carries TRBV21-1 and TRBJ1-5. TRBV21-1 is annotated as a pseudogene. The CDR3 is 15 amino acids. The CDR3 DNA sequence: TGTGCCAGCAGCAACCTCCTCCCAATCGACCAGCCCCAGCATTTT. Encoded protein: CASSNLLPIDQPQHF.

The chain uses TRBV2 and TRBJ2-5; D may be TRBD2 (6 bases). Germline V gene lookup returns CDR1 SNHLY and CDR2 FYNNEI. The V end was cut by 3 bases, the J end by 1 base, with 21 bases between. The CDR3 contains 18 residues. The CDR3 DNA sequence: TGTGCCAGCAGTGATGGAGGGATTGGGTTGGGAGGCCAAGAGACCCAGTACTTC. Its protein is CASSDGGIGLGGQETQYF.

Remarks on this clonotype: In this CDR3 the conserved last residue, phenylalanine or tryptophan, is missing, so a read error is likely. The V and J genes are TRBV15 and TRBJ2-3; D gene ambiguous. The V gene lost 3 bases and the J gene lost 4 bases, with 11 bases spanning the gap. Germline V lookup: CDR1 LNHNV, CDR2 YYDKDF (reference sequence). There are 14 residues in the CDR3. The CDR3 DNA reads TGTGCCACCAGCAGGGATACGTACGCAGATACGCAGTATTAT. Encoded protein: CATSRDTYADTQYY.

V and J are TRBV18 and TRBJ1-1; D gene uncertain. This CDR3 has 16 amino acids. Germline V gene data show CDR1 as KGHSH and CDR2 as LQKENI. Trimming cost V 0 bases and J 3 bases, with 14 bases left between them. The CDR3 loop reads CASSPPIPPSDTEAFF. The CDR3 DNA reads as TGTGCCAGCTCACCACCTATTCCCCCCTCGGACACTGAAGCTTTCTTT.

The V gene is TRBV6-1, the J gene TRBJ2-1, with no clear D. This CDR3 is built from 14 residues. With 0 bases removed from V and 9 bases from J, the gap between germline ends came to 12 bases. CDR1 is MNHNS and CDR2 is SASEGT in the germline V gene. The CDR3 coding sequence is TGTGCCAGCAGTGAAGCGATTCGGGTCGGTGAGCAGTTCTTC. This encodes CASSEAIRVGEQFF.

The chain is built from TRBV21-1 and TRBJ2-5; the table's TRBD2 call for D was not verified on the DNA. TRBV21-1 counts as a pseudogene. The CDR3 extends over 14 amino acids. The CDR3 is CASSKQGLQETQYF. CDR3 sequence (DNA): TGTGCCAGCAGCAAACAGGGCCTACAAGAGACCCAGTACTTC.

This clonotype was seen a handful of times. The chain has TRBV5-4 and TRBJ2-7; 7 positions match TRBD1. Losses at the gene ends were 4 bases for V and 1 base for J; bases not matched to a gene: 8. Germline CDR1 and CDR2: SGHNT and YYREEE (reference sequence). The CDR3 is 15 residues long. The chain's CDR3 is CASSLQGLASYEQYF. CDR3 in DNA: TGTGCCAGCAGCCTACAGGGGTTAGCGTCCTACGAGCAGTACTTC.